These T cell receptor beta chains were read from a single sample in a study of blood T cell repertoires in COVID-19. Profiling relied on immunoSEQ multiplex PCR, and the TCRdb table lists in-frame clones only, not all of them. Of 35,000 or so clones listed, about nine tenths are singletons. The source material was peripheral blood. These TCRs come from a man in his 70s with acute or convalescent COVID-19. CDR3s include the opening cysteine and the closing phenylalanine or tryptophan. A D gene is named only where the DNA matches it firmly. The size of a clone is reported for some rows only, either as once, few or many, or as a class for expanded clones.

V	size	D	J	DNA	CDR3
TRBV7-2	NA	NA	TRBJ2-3	TGTGCCAGCAGCTCACCTTGGACAGAGTCTGTAGCGGGTGTCCCGTATTTT	CASSSPWTESVAGVPYF
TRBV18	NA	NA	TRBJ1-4	TGTGCCAGCTCAATCACAGGGCCCTATAATGAAAAACTGTTTTTT	CASSITGPYNEKLFF
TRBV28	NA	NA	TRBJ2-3	TGTGCCAGCAGTTTAGTCGGTCCCACAGATACGCAGTATTTT	CASSLVGPTDTQYF
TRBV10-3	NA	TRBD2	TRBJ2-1	TGTGCCATCAGTGAGTCGGGCGGGAGTAACGAGCAGTTCTTC	CAISESGGSNEQFF
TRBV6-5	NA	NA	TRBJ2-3	TGTGCCAGCTCCCGCCCGGGAAGGAGCACAGATACGCAGTATTTT	CASSRPGRSTDTQYF
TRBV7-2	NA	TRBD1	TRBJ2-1	TGTGCCAGCAGCTTAGGGACAGGGTCCAATGAGCAGTTCTTC	CASSLGTGSNEQFF
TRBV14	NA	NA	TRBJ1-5	TGTGCCAGCAGCCAAGGGGGGGATCAGCCCCAGCATTTT	CASSQGGDQPQHF
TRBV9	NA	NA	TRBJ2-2	TGTGCCAGCAGCCCCCTCGTCGGGGAGCTGTTTTTT	CASSPLVGELFF
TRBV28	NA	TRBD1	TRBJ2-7	TGTGCCAGCACATGGGGACAGGGTAGGTCCGAGCAGTACTTC	CASTWGQGRSEQYF
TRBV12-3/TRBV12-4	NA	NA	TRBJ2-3	TGTGCCAGCAGCCGACAGTTCACAGATACGCAGTATTTT	CASSRQFTDTQYF
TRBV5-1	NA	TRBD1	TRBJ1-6	TGCGCCAGCAGCTTGAGTGTGGGACAGGGGGATTCACCCCTCCACTTT	CASSLSVGQGDSPLHF
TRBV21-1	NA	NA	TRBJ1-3	TGTGCCAGCAGCAAAGGCACAGGACAGGACTCGGAAAACACCATATATTTT	CASSKGTGQDSENTIYF
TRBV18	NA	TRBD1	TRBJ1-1	TGTGCCAGCTCACGATCTCCGGGACAGGTATTCACTGAAGCTTTCTTT	CASSRSPGQVFTEAFF
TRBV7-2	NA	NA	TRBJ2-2	TGTGCCAGCAGCTTATATTTGGGCGCAAAAACCGGGGAGCTGTTTTTT	CASSLYLGAKTGELFF
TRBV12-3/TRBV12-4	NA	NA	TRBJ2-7	TGTGCCAGCAGTTTAGGGCACGGCGGGCAGTACTTC	CASSLGHGGQYF
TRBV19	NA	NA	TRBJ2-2	TGTGCCAGTAGTAAGGGGACGAACACCGGGGAGCTGTTTTTT	CASSKGTNTGELFF
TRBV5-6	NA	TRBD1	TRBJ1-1	TGTGCCAGCAGCCCGGACAGGGTGGACACTGAAGCTTTCTTT	CASSPDRVDTEAFF
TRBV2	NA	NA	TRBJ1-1	TGTGCCAGCAGCGAACAGGGTAACACTGAAGCTTTCTTT	CASSEQGNTEAFF
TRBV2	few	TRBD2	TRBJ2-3	TGTGCCAGCGGGCTAGCGGGAGGGGATACGCAGTATTTT	CASGLAGGDTQYF
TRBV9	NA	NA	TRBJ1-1	TGTGCCAGCAGCGAGACCCGGGACACTGAAGCTTTCTTT	CASSETRDTEAFF
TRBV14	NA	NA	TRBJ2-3	TGTGCCAGCAGCCCATGGGGCGGAAGCACAGATACGCAGTATTTT	CASSPWGGSTDTQYF
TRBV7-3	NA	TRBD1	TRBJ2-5	TGTGCCAGCAGTCCGGACAGGGGAGCCGGGGTCCAGTACTTC	CASSPDRGAGVQYF
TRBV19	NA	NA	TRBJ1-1	TGTGCCAGTAGTATCCGGGATGTGGTGGGCACTGAAGCTTTCTTT	CASSIRDVVGTEAFF
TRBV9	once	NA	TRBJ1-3	TGTGCCAGCAGCGCAGGACTCCTGTCTGGAAACACCATATATTTT	CASSAGLLSGNTIYF
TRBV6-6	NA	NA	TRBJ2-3	TGTGCCAGCAGTTACTTCGGGGGAAGCACAGATACGCAGTATTTT	CASSYFGGSTDTQYF
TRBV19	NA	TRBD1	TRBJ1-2	TGTGCCAGCACCCCGACAGGGGGCACTAACTATGGCTACACCTTC	CASTPTGGTNYGYTF
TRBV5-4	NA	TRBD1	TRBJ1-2	TGTGCCAGCAGGTTACAGGGGGACTATGGCTACACCTTC	CASRLQGDYGYTF
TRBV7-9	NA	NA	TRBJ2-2	TGTGCCAGCAGCCCTTTAGATGCCGGGGAGCTGTTTTTT	CASSPLDAGELFF
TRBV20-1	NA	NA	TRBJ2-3	TGCAGTGCTAGTGAGGGGCTAAGGACAGATACGCAGTATTTT	CSASEGLRTDTQYF
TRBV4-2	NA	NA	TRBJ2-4	TGTGCCAGCAGCCAAGAAAGGTGGAGAGGGCAGTACTTC	CASSQERWRGQYF